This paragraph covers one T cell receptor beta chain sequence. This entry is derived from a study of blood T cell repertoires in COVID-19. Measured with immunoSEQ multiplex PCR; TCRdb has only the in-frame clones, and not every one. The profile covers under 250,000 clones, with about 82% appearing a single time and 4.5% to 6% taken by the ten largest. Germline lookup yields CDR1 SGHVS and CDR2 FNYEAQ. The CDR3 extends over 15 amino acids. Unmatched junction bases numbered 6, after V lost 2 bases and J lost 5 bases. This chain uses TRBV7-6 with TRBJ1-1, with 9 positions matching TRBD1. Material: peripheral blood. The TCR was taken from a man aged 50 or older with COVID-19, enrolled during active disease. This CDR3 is CASSLMTGGWTEAFF. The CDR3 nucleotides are TGTGCCAGCAGCTTAATGACAGGGGGGTGGACTGAAGCTTTCTTT.